The source of this T cell receptor beta chain is a study of T cells in Graves' hyperthyroidism and ophthalmopathy. Study conclusions and caveats: The model anticipated ophthalmopathy a median about six months pre-onset.

Amplification of TCR beta CDR3 regions was performed using RNA transcripts as template. A set of HTBI primers served as the primers for a first-round RT-PCR of the TCR CDR3. TCRdb passed the multiplex PCR reads through MiXCR, listing each CDR3 protein once. The sample comprises some 740,000 distinct CDR3 sequences, 14% of which are singletons, and 10% rests with the top ten. Regarding this clonotype: Its antigen is not known.

No progression to ophthalmopathy during 18 months of follow-up defined stable disease. Hyperthyroidism, newly diagnosed and lasting under 2 months, affected patients aged 18 to 65. The study left out patients who had uncontrolled infection, other autoimmune disease, pregnancy or lactation. Sequencing input: blood. This TCR was recovered from a woman aged 18 to 35 with Graves' hyperthyroidism.

DNA for the CDR3: TGCAGCGTTGGGTCCAGGGCGTACGAGCAGTACTTC. It specifies CSVGSRAYEQYF. This rearrangement joins TRBV29-1 to TRBJ2-7, with D perhaps matching TRBD1 (5 bases). CDR1 and CDR2 from the germline V gene are SQVTM and ANQGSEA. With 4 bases removed from V and 4 bases from J, the gap between germline ends came to 11 bases. This CDR3 is built from 12 residues.